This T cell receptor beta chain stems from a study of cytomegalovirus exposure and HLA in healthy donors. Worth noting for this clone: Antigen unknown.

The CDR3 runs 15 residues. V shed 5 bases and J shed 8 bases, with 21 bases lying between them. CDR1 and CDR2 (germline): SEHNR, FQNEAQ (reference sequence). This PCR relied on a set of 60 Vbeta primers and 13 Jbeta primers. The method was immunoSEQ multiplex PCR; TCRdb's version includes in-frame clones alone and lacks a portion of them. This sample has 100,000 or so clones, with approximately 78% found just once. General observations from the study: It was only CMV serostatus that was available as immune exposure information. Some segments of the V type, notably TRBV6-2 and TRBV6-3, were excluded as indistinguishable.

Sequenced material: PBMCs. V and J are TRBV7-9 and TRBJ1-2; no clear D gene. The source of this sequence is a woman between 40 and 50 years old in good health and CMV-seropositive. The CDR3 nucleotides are TGTGCCAGCAGCCCCGAAGCCTCCTATTCTACCGGCTACACCTTC. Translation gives CASSPEASYSTGYTF.